The sequence of this TCR beta chain was determined in a study of T cell responses to AZD1222 COVID-19 vaccine. CDR1 is SGHAT, CDR2 FQNNGV, per germline. V was pared by 2 bases and J by 5 bases, with 4 bases of the junction left unmatched. The CDR3 covers 15 residues. Libraries were prepared by immunoSEQ multiplex PCR; TCRdb keeps only in-frame clonotypes and omits some of them. The data show approximately 70,000 clones, 65% to 90% seen once. Specimen: peripheral blood, collected on day 0 of AZD1222 vaccination. The clonotype originates from an adult in good health. This chain links TRBV11-2 with TRBJ2-1, with TRBD2 matching over 9 bases. The CDR3 nucleotides are TGTGCCAGCAGCTTAAACAGCGGGGGGAACAATGAGCAGTTCTTC. It is translated as CASSLNSGGNNEQFF. Full variable domain (missing parts from reference TRBV11-2 and TRBJ2-1): EAGVAQSPRYKIIEKRQSVAFWCNPISGHATLYWYQQILGQGPKLLIQFQNNGVVDDSQLPKDRFSAERLKGVDSTLKIQPAKLEDSAVYLCASSLNSGGNNEQFFGPGTRLTVL.